Sequencing of this T cell receptor (beta chain) was carried out in a study of T cells after yellow fever vaccination. The J segment lost 0 bases and the V segment lost 1 base, leaving 2 bases of the junction unmatched. This CDR3 region has 16 residues. The germline CDR1 and CDR2 sequences are SGHVS and FQNEAQ. TCRdb processed the 5' RACE reads anew with MiXCR; each CDR3 protein has one entry. The sample has about 45,000 distinct CDR3 sequences; 6% to 7% are singletons. This clonotype appeared many times. This TCR derives from a young man who received the YFV17D yellow fever vaccine. This sequence joins TRBV7-8 and TRBJ2-1; 8 bases map to TRBD2. The material was CD8+ T cells not binding an NS4B(214-222) dextramer, sorted from PBMCs, obtained 45 days after the yellow fever booster vaccination. The DNA for the CDR3 is TGTGCCAGCAGCTTAGAGGCGGGGGGCTCCTACAATGAGCAGTTCTTC. This gives the protein CASSLEAGGSYNEQFF. Full variable domain (outside the CDR3, taken from reference TRBV7-8 and TRBJ2-1): GAGVSQSPRYKVAKRGQDVALRCDPISGHVSLFWYQQALGQGPEFLTYFQNEAQLDKSGLPSDRFFAERPEGSVSTLKIQRTQQEDSAVYLCASSLEAGGSYNEQFFGPGTRLTVL.